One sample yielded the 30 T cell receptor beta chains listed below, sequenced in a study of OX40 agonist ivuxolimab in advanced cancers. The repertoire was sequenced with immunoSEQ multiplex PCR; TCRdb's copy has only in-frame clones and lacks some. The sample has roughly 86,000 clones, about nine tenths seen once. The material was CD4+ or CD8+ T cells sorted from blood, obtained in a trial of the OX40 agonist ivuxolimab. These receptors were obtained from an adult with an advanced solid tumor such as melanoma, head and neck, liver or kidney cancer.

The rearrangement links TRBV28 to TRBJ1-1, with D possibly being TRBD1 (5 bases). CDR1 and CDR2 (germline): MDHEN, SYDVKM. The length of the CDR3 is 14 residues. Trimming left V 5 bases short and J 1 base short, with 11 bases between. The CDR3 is CASSPNTGNTEAFF. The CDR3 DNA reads TGTGCCAGCAGTCCAAACACAGGGAACACTGAAGCTTTCTTT.

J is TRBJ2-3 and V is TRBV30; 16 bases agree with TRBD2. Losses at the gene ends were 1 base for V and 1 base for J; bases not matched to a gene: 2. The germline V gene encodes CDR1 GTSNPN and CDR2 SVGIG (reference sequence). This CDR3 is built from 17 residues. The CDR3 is CAWSEGLAGGGTDTQYF. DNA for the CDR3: TGTGCCTGGAGTGAGGGACTAGCGGGGGGGGGCACAGATACGCAGTATTTT. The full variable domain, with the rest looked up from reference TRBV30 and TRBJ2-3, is SQTIHQWPATLVQPVGSPLSLECTVEGTSNPNLYWYRQAAGRGLQLLFYSVGIGQISSEVPQNLSASRPQDRQFILSSKKLLLSDSGFYLCAWSEGLAGGGTDTQYFGPGTRLTVL.

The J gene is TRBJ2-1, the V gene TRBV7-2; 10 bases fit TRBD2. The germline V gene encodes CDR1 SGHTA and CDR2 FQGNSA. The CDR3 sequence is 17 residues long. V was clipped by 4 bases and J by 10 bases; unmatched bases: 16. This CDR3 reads CASSSQGGSGRQGEQFF. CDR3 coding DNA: TGTGCCAGCAGCTCCCAGGGGGGTAGCGGGAGGCAAGGGGAGCAGTTCTTC.

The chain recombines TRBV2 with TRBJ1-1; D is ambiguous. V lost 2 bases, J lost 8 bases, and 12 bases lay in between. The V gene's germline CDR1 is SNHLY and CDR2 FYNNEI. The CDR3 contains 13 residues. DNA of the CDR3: TGTGCCAGCAGTGAACTCCAGGACTTGGAAGCTTTCTTT. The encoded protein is CASSELQDLEAFF.

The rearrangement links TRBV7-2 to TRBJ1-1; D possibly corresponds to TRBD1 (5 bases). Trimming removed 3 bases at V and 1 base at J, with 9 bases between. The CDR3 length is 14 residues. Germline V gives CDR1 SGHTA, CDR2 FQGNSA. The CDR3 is CASSLGVKNTEAFF. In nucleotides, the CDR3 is TGTGCCAGCAGCTTGGGGGTAAAGAACACTGAAGCTTTCTTT.

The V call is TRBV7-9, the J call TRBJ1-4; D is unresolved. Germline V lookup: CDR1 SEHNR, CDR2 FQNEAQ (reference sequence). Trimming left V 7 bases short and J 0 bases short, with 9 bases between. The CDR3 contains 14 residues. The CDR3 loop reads CASTPRPTNEKLFF. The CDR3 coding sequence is TGTGCCAGCACCCCTAGGCCAACTAATGAAAAACTGTTTTTT.

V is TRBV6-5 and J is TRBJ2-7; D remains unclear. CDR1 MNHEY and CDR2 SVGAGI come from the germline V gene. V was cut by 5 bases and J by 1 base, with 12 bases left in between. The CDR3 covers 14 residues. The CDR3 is CASSEYGGSYEQYF. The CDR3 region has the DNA TGTGCCAGCAGTGAATACGGCGGTTCCTACGAGCAGTACTTC.

The chain's CDR3 is CASSVAGTAQETQYF. CDR3 DNA: TGTGCCAGCAGCGTCGCCGGGACGGCTCAAGAGACCCAGTACTTC. The chain employs TRBV9 and TRBJ2-5, with D tentatively TRBD1 or TRBD2 (5 bases each). The V gene's germline CDR1 is SGDLS and CDR2 YYNGEE. V was pared by 2 bases and J by 2 bases, with 13 bases between. This CDR3 contains 15 residues.

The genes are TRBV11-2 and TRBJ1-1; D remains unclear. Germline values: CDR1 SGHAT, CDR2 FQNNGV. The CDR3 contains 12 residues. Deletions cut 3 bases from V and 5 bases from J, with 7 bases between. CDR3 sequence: CASSFGETEAFF. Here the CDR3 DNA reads TGTGCCAGCAGCTTCGGAGAAACTGAAGCTTTCTTT.

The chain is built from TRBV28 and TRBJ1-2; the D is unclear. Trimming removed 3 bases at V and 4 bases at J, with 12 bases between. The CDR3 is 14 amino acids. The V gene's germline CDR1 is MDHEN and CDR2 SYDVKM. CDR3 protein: CASSFGSVPYGYTF. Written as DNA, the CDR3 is TGTGCCAGCAGTTTCGGGTCGGTCCCCTATGGCTACACCTTC.

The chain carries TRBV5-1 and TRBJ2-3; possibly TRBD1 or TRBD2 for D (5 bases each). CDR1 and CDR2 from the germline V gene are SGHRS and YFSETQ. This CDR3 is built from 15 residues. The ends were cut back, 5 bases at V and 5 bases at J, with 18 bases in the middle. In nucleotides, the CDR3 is TGCGCCAGCAGGCTGGACGGGTCTGGGGGAGATACGCAGTATTTT. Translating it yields CASRLDGSGGDTQYF.

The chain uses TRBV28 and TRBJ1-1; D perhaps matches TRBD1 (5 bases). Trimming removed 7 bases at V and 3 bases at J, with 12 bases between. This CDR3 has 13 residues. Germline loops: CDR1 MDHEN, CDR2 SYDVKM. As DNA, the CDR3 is TGTGCCAGCACCTTAGGGGTGGACACTGAAGCTTTCTTT. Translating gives CASTLGVDTEAFF.

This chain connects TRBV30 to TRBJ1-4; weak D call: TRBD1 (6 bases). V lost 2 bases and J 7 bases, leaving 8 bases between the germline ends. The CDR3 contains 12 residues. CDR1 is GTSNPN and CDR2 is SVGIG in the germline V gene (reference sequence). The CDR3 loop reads CAWSPQGEKLFF. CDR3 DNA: TGTGCCTGGAGTCCACAGGGTGAAAAACTGTTTTTT.

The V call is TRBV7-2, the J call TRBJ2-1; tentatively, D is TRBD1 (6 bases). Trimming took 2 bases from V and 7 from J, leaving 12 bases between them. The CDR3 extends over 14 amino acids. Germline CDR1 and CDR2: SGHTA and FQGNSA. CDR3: CASSLSRGGNEQFF. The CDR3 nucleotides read TGTGCCAGCAGCTTAAGCAGGGGTGGGAATGAGCAGTTCTTC.

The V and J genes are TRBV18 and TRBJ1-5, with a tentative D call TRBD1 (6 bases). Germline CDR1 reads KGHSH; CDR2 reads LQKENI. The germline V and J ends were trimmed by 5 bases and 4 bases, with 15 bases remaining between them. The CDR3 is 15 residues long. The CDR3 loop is CASSSGTSGNQPQHF. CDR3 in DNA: TGTGCCAGCTCATCCGGGACATCTGGTAATCAGCCCCAGCATTTT.

For the CDR3, the DNA is TGTGCCAGCAGCTCACCGACAGGGATGAAGGAGACCCAGTACTTC. This codes for CASSSPTGMKETQYF. This sequence joins TRBV7-2 and TRBJ2-5; TRBD1 aligns across 7 bases. V trimming: 4 bases; J trimming: 5 bases; junction bases outside the gene matches: 10. Germline CDR1 SGHTA, CDR2 FQGNSA. This CDR3 has 15 residues.

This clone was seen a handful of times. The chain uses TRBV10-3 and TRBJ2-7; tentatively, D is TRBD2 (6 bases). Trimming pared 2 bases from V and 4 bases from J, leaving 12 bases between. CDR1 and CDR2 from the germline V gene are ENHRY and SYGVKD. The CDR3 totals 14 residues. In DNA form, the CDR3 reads TGTGCCATCAGTGAGATGCGGGATGGTTACGAGCAGTACTTC. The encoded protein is CAISEMRDGYEQYF.

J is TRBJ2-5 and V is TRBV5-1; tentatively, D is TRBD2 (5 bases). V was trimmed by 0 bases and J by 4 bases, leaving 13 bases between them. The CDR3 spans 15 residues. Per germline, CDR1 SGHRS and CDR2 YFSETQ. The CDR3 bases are TGCGCCAGCAGCTTGGGGGGAAGCAGCGGAGAGACCCAGTACTTC. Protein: CASSLGGSSGETQYF. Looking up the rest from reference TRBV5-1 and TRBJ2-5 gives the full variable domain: KAGVTQTPRYLIKTRGQQVTLSCSPISGHRSVSWYQQTPGQGLQFLFEYFSETQRNKGNFPGRFSGRQFSNSRSEMNVSTLELGDSALYLCASSLGGSSGETQYFGPGTRLLVL.

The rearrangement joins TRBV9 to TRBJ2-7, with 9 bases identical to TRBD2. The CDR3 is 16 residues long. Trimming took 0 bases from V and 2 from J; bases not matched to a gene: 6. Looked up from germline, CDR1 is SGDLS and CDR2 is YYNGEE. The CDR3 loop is CASSVAPSGITYEQYF. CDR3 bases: TGTGCCAGCAGCGTAGCCCCTAGCGGGATCACCTACGAGCAGTACTTC.

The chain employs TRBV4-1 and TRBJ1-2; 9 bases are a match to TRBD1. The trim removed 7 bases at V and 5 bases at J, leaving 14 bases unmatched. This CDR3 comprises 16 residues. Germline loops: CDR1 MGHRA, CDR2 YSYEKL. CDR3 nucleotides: TGCGCCAGCACCCTCCAAGTGGGAGGGACAGGGTATGGCTACACCTTC. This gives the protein CASTLQVGGTGYGYTF.

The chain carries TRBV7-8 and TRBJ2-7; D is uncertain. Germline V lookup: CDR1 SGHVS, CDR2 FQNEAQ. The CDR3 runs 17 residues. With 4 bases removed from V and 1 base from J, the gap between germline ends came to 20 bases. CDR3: CASSSPGRNQVSYEQYF. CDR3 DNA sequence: TGTGCCAGCAGCTCCCCTGGGCGGAATCAAGTGTCCTACGAGCAGTACTTC.

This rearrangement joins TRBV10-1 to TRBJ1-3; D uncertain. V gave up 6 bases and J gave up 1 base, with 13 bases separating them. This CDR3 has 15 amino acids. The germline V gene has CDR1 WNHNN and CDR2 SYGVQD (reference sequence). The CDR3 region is CASRDTDGSGNTIYF. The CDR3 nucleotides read TGCGCCAGCAGAGACACCGACGGATCTGGAAACACCATATATTTT.

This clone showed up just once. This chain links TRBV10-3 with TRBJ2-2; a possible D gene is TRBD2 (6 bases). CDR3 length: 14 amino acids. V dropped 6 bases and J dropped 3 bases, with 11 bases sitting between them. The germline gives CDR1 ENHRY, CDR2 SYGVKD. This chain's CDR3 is CAIRTGLYTGELFF. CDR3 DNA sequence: TGTGCCATCAGGACGGGACTCTACACCGGGGAGCTGTTTTTT.

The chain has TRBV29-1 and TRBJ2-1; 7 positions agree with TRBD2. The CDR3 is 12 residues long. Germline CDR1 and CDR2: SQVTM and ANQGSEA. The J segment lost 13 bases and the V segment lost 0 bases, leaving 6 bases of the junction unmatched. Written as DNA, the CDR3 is TGCAGCGTTGAAGATGGGGGGGACTACCAGTTCTTC. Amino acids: CSVEDGGDYQFF.

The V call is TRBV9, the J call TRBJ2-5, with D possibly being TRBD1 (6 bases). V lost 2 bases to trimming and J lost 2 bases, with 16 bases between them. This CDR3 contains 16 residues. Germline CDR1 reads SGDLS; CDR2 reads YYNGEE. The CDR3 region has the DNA TGTGCCAGCAGCGTTGGGGGTACCGGGACACAAGAGACCCAGTACTTC. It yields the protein CASSVGGTGTQETQYF.

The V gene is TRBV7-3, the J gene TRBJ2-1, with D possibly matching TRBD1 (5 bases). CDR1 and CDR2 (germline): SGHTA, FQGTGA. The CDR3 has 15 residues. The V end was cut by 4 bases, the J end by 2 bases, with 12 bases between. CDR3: CASSSPTAAYNEQFF. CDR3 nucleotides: TGTGCCAGCAGCTCCCCGACAGCCGCCTACAATGAGCAGTTCTTC. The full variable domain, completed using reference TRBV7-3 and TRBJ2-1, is GAGVSQTPSNKVTEKGKYVELRCDPISGHTALYWYRQSLGQGPEFLIYFQGTGAADDSGLPNDRFFAVRPEGSVSTLKIQRTERGDSAVYLCASSSPTAAYNEQFFGPGTRLTVL.

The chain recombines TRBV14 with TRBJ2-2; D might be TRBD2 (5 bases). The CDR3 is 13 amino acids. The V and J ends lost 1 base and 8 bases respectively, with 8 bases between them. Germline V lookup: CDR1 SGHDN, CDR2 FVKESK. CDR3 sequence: CASSQVRDGELFF. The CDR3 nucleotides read TGTGCCAGCAGCCAAGTTCGGGATGGGGAGCTGTTTTTT.

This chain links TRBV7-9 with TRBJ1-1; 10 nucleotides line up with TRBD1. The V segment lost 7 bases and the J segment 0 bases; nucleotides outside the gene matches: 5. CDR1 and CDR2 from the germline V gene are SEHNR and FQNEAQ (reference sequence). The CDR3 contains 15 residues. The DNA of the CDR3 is TGTGCCAGCACCGAGACAGGGGGCGTGAACACTGAAGCTTTCTTT. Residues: CASTETGGVNTEAFF.

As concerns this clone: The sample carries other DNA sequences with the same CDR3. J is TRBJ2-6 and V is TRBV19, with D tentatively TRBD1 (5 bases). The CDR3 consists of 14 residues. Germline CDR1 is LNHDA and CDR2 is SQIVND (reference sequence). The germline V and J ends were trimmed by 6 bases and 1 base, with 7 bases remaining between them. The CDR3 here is CASSPGSGANVLTF. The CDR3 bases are TGTGCCAGTAGCCCAGGGTCTGGGGCCAACGTCCTGACTTTC.

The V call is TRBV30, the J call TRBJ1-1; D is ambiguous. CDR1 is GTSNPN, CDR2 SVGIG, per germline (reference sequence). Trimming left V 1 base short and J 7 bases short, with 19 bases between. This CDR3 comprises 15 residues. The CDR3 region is CAWSGRIDRKREAFF. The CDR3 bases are TGTGCCTGGAGTGGCAGGATCGACCGCAAGCGTGAAGCTTTCTTT. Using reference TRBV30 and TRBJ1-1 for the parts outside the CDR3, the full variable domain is SQTIHQWPATLVQPVGSPLSLECTVEGTSNPNLYWYRQAAGRGLQLLFYSVGIGQISSEVPQNLSASRPQDRQFILSSKKLLLSDSGFYLCAWSGRIDRKREAFFGQGTRLTVV.